Given below is one T cell receptor beta chain in context. Repertoires were generated with immunoSEQ multiplex PCR, while TCRdb's copy carries only in-frame clones and drops some. The sample consists of approximately 190,000 clones, 82% of them appearing once. The germline V and J ends were trimmed by 3 bases and 10 bases, with 27 bases remaining between them. Germline V gives CDR1 MDHEN, CDR2 SYDVKM. The CDR3 sequence is 18 residues long. This record comes from a study of blood T cell repertoires in COVID-19. The TCR comes from a woman in her sixties or seventies with COVID-19, enrolled during active disease. The sample was peripheral blood. The genes are TRBV28 and TRBJ1-4; D is perhaps TRBD1 (5 bases). CDR3 region: CASSLGLGGASSFGKLFF. The CDR3 DNA is TGTGCCAGCAGTTTGGGTCTGGGTGGGGCCTCATCCTTCGGAAAACTGTTTTTT.